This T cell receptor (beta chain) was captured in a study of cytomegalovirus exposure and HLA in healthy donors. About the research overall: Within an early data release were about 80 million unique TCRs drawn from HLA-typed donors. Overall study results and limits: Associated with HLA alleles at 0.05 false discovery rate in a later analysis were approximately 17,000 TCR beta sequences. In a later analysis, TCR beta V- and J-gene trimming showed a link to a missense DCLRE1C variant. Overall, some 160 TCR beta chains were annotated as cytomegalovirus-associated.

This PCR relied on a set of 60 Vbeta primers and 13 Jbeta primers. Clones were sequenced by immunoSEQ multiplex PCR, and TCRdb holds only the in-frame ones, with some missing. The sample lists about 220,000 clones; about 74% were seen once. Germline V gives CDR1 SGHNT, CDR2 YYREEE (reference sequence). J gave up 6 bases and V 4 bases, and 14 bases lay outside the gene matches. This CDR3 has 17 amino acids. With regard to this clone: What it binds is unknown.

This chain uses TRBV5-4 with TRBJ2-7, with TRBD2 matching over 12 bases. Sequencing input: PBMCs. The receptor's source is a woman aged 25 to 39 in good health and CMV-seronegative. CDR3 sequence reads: CASSLRLAGVRTSEQYF. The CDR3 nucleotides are TGTGCCAGCAGCCTCCGACTAGCGGGAGTTAGAACCTCCGAGCAGTACTTC.